This entry lists 16 T cell receptor beta chains sequenced from one sample in a study of blood T cell repertoires in COVID-19. The table came from immunoSEQ multiplex PCR; TCRdb's copy has only in-frame clones and leaves some out. The data hold some 160,000 clones, with roughly 90% observed a single time. Source material: peripheral blood. The receptors were gathered from a man in his 60s with acute or convalescent COVID-19.

This clone was counted a single time. J is TRBJ2-7 and V is TRBV7-2; tentatively, D is TRBD2 (7 bases). Trimming removed 5 bases from V and 5 bases from J, with 16 bases in between. The V gene's germline CDR1 is SGHTA and CDR2 FQGNSA. This CDR3 has 14 residues. DNA for the CDR3: TGTGCCAGCAGCCAACCCGCGGGGGCTAACGAGCAGTACTTC. It encodes CASSQPAGANEQYF. Full variable domain (missing parts from reference TRBV7-2 and TRBJ2-7): GAGVSQSPSNKVTEKGKDVELRCDPISGHTALYWYRQSLGQGLEFLIYFQGNSAPDKSGLPSDRFSAERTGGSVSTLTIQRTQQEDSAVYLCASSQPAGANEQYFGPGTRLTVT.

This rearrangement joins TRBV6-1 to TRBJ1-1, with a possible D match to TRBD1 (6 bases). CDR1 is MNHNS, CDR2 SASEGT, per germline. This CDR3 region has 13 residues. V was trimmed by 5 bases and J by 7 bases, leaving 14 bases between them. CDR3 sequence: CASSWIGGNEAFF. CDR3 in DNA: TGTGCCAGCAGTTGGATAGGGGGAAATGAAGCTTTCTTT.

The chain couples TRBV18 to TRBJ1-1; 12 nucleotides align to TRBD1. The CDR3 runs to 14 residues. The ends lost 5 bases at V and 7 bases at J; junction bases unmatched: 5. Germline V gene sequence: CDR1 KGHSH, CDR2 LQKENI. The CDR3 sequence: CASSRGQGAHEAFF. The DNA of the CDR3 is TGTGCCAGCTCAAGGGGACAGGGGGCGCATGAAGCTTTCTTT.

This clone was recorded once. V and J are TRBV5-4 and TRBJ2-7; 7 positions match TRBD2. Per germline, CDR1 SGHNT and CDR2 YYREEE (reference sequence). V gave up 4 bases and J gave up 0 bases; unmatched junction bases: 10. This CDR3 region has 16 residues. The CDR3 loop is CASSPGGTGSSYEQYF. The CDR3 bases are TGTGCCAGCAGCCCCGGGGGGACGGGAAGCTCCTACGAGCAGTACTTC.

The J gene is TRBJ2-2, the V gene TRBV7-2; D may be TRBD1 (6 bases). Germline V gene data show CDR1 as SGHTA and CDR2 as FQGNSA. The CDR3 covers 13 residues. Trimming stripped 5 bases from V and 7 bases from J, with 11 bases between. The CDR3 loop reads CASSPQGIGELFF. CDR3 bases: TGTGCCAGCAGCCCACAGGGTATCGGGGAGCTGTTTTTT.

This clone has only one observation. The chain recombines TRBV24-1 with TRBJ1-1; D is uncertain. CDR1 is KGHDR and CDR2 is SFDVKD in the germline V gene. Trimming removed 5 bases at V and 5 bases at J, with 8 bases between. The CDR3 has 12 residues. CDR3 loop: CATSGTGTEAFF. In DNA, the CDR3 is TGTGCCACCAGTGGTACGGGGACTGAAGCTTTCTTT.

V gene TRBV12-3 or TRBV12-4 combines with J gene TRBJ1-1; D is unclear. The V end lost 1 base, the J end lost 4 bases, and 7 bases lay between the germline ends. The CDR3 is made up of 13 amino acids. Here the CDR3 reads CASSLVGFTEAFF. As DNA, the CDR3 is TGTGCCAGCAGTTTAGTCGGGTTCACTGAAGCTTTCTTT.

The chain joins TRBV7-2 to TRBJ1-3; D remains unclear. The CDR3 totals 13 residues. With 4 bases removed from V and 11 bases from J, the gap between germline ends came to 15 bases. In germline, CDR1 is SGHTA, CDR2 FQGNSA. The CDR3 reads CASSSGRIGSIYF. In DNA form, the CDR3 reads TGTGCCAGCAGCTCGGGGAGGATAGGCTCCATATATTTT.

The chain couples TRBV5-6 to TRBJ1-1; D is possibly TRBD1 (5 bases). The germline CDR1 and CDR2 sequences are SGHDT and YYEEEE. This CDR3 spans 17 amino acids. The ends were cut back, 3 bases at V and 0 bases at J, with 18 bases in the middle. The CDR3 is CASSSRLTGSMNTEAFF. The CDR3, as DNA: TGTGCCAGCAGCTCCCGTCTTACAGGTAGCATGAACACTGAAGCTTTCTTT.

The chain has TRBV7-3 and TRBJ2-7, with a weak D call TRBD2 (6 bases). In germline, CDR1 is SGHTA, CDR2 FQGTGA. V lost 3 bases, J lost 5 bases, and 11 bases lay in between. CDR3 length: 13 residues. The CDR3 nucleotides read TGTGCCAGCAGCTTCCGTAGCGGCAACGAGCAGTACTTC. Translated, it gives CASSFRSGNEQYF.

The chain carries TRBV5-1 and TRBJ1-3, with TRBD1 matching over 7 bases. The CDR3 totals 15 residues. Germline values: CDR1 SGHRS, CDR2 YFSETQ. Trimming at V came to 2 bases and at J to 2 bases, leaving 4 bases not matched to a gene. CDR3 region: CASSFEGGPGNTIYF. The CDR3 DNA sequence: TGCGCCAGCAGCTTTGAAGGGGGCCCTGGAAACACCATATATTTT.

The chain links TRBV25-1 to TRBJ2-3, with D possibly being TRBD2 (5 bases). The CDR3 runs to 15 residues. CDR1 is MGHDK and CDR2 is SYGVNS in the germline V gene. V shed 3 bases and J shed 2 bases, with 12 bases lying between them. CDR3 bases: TGTGCCAGCAGTGAGGTAGTGACTAACACAGATACGCAGTATTTT. It translates to CASSEVVTNTDTQYF. Variable domain in full (rest from reference TRBV25-1 and TRBJ2-3): EADIYQTPRYLVIGTGKKITLECSQTMGHDKMYWYQQDPGMELHLIHYSYGVNSTEKGDLSSESTVSRIRTEHFPLTLESARPSHTSQYLCASSEVVTNTDTQYFGPGTRLTVL.

This chain links TRBV6-5 with TRBJ2-5; D is uncertain. Trimming stripped 8 bases from V and 5 bases from J, with 18 bases between. The CDR3 sequence is 14 residues long. Germline CDR1 MNHEY, CDR2 SVGAGI. The CDR3 sequence is CASSWASQEETQYF. CDR3 DNA sequence: TGTGCCAGCTCTTGGGCCTCTCAAGAGGAGACCCAGTACTTC.

The chain employs TRBV4-2 and TRBJ1-5; D may be TRBD1 (5 bases). Trimming removed 4 bases from V and 5 bases from J, with 15 bases in between. Germline V CDR1 and CDR2: LGHNA, YNFKEQ. This CDR3 comprises 15 residues. The CDR3 nucleotides read TGTGCCAGCAGCCTTTCGCAGGGTGGGGATCAGCCCCAGCATTTT. This sequence encodes CASSLSQGGDQPQHF.

As concerns this clone: The junction shows a germline mismatch at one end, possibly a read error. The chain uses TRBV4-1 and TRBJ1-1; possibly TRBD1 for D (5 bases). The CDR3 totals 11 residues. Germline CDR1 is MGHRA and CDR2 is YSYEKL. The CDR3 is CASSQRRTSHF. CDR3 DNA: TGCGCCAGCAGCCAGAGGCGGACATCCCACTTT.

The sample holds one count of this clone. The chain combines TRBV5-1 with TRBJ1-1, with D perhaps matching TRBD1 (6 bases). Germline assignment: CDR1 SGHRS and CDR2 YFSETQ. There are 19 residues in the CDR3. Trimming pared 4 bases from V and 3 bases from J, leaving 28 bases between. DNA of the CDR3: TGCGCCAGCAGCGCTACCCCACTCCCCGGCGGGGGGGGCCACACTGAAGCTTTCTTT. The encoded protein is CASSATPLPGGGGHTEAFF.